This is a list of T cell receptor beta chains from one sample in a study of neoadjuvant nivolumab and ipilimumab in lung cancer. Profiled with immunoSEQ multiplex PCR; TCRdb holds only in-frame clones, not every one. The sample includes about 1,200 clones, more than 80% of them seen just once. The sample was adjacent normal lung tissue, taken after neoadjuvant nivolumab, alone or with ipilimumab, at or shortly before surgery. The origin of the receptors is an adult with non-small cell lung cancer. Both conserved end residues are part of each CDR3. A D gene is named only where the DNA matches it firmly. Rows give clone size only sometimes, using once, few, many, or a class for an expanded clone.

CDR3nt	CDR3aa	j_gene	d_gene	abundance	v_gene
TGTGCCAGCAGTGGGAACAGGAATAACTATGGCTACACCTTC	CASSGNRNNYGYTF	TRBJ1-2	.	.	TRBV6-1
TGTGCCAGCAGTTACTCCGGTACAGGGGGTTCACCCCTCCACTTT	CASSYSGTGGSPLHF	TRBJ1-6	TRBD1	.	TRBV6-6
TGTGCCAGCCGTTGGGGTGGGGCCTACGAGCAGTACTTC	CASRWGGAYEQYF	TRBJ2-7	.	.	TRBV28
TGTGCCAGCACGACAGGGTATCAGCCCCAGCATTTT	CASTTGYQPQHF	TRBJ1-5	TRBD1	.	TRBV2
TGTGCCAGCAGCGAAACACCGAACCAAAACACCGGGGAGCTGTTTTTT	CASSETPNQNTGELFF	TRBJ2-2	.	.	TRBV7-2
TGTGCCAGCAGCTTGTCCTATGGCTACACCTTC	CASSLSYGYTF	TRBJ1-2	.	.	TRBV5-6
TGTGCCAGCAGCTCACAGGGGGCGGCTTCACCCCTCCACTTT	CASSSQGAASPLHF	TRBJ1-6	TRBD1	once	TRBV7-8
TGTGCCAGCAGCGAGACCGGGACACCCTACGAGCAGTACTTC	CASSETGTPYEQYF	TRBJ2-7	.	few	TRBV5-6
TGTGCCAGCAGTTACTCCTGGACGGGGAATGAGCAGTTCTTC	CASSYSWTGNEQFF	TRBJ2-1	.	.	TRBV6-6
TGTGCCTGGAGTGGTGGACAGCTAAATCAGCCCCAGCATTTT	CAWSGGQLNQPQHF	TRBJ1-5	.	.	TRBV30
TGCAGCGCAACTTCAGGGGGCTCGGGTTCACCCCTCCACTTT	CSATSGGSGSPLHF	TRBJ1-6	TRBD1	.	TRBV29-1
TGCGCCAGCAGCTCGCAGGGGGAGGCAGGATTAGATACGCAGTATTTT	CASSSQGEAGLDTQYF	TRBJ2-3	.	.	TRBV5-1
TGTGCCAGCAGTACGACAGGGGTCCACGAGCAGTACTTC	CASSTTGVHEQYF	TRBJ2-7	TRBD1	.	TRBV6-5
TGCACCAGCAGCCACGAATGGGATATAGCGGGGGGAGAGACCCAGTACTTC	CTSSHEWDIAGGETQYF	TRBJ2-5	.	.	TRBV1
TGTGCCAGCAGCGTAGGGACAGAAAATAGCAATCAGCCCCAGCATTTT	CASSVGTENSNQPQHF	TRBJ1-5	.	.	TRBV9
TGTGCCAGCAGCTTGGAGGGCGGGGGGGCCGGTACGCAGTATTTT	CASSLEGGGAGTQYF	TRBJ2-3	TRBD2	.	TRBV5-5
TGTGCCTGGAGTGGGGGAGCTGCGGGACAGGCCATAGAGACCCAGTACTTC	CAWSGGAAGQAIETQYF	TRBJ2-5	TRBD1	few	TRBV30
TGTGCCAGCAGCCAAGACGGGACAGAAAACAATGAGCAGTTCTTC	CASSQDGTENNEQFF	TRBJ2-1	TRBD1	.	TRBV4-2
TGTGCCAGCAGCTCAGTCAGGACAGGAATCTACGAGCAGTACTTC	CASSSVRTGIYEQYF	TRBJ2-7	TRBD1	.	TRBV11-1
TGTGCCAGCAGCTTGGCTTTGGGCAGGGATAATTCACCCCTCCACTTT	CASSLALGRDNSPLHF	TRBJ1-6	.	few	TRBV5-6
TGTGCCAGCAGATCTTTAAACAGGGATTTTGAAAAACTGTTTTTT	CASRSLNRDFEKLFF	TRBJ1-4	.	.	TRBV27
TGTGCCAGCAGCTTGAACAGATTTCACTATGGCTACACCTTC	CASSLNRFHYGYTF	TRBJ1-2	.	.	TRBV5-4
TGTGCCAGCAGTTTGACCGGGACAGAAGGTCAGCCCCAGCATTTT	CASSLTGTEGQPQHF	TRBJ1-5	TRBD1	.	TRBV28
TGTGCCAGCAGCCAGCCCCAGGGAGACAATGAGCAGTTCTTC	CASSQPQGDNEQFF	TRBJ2-1	.	.	TRBV4-2
TGTGCCAGCAGCTTGATCCCCGGATCTGAGCAGTACTTC	CASSLIPGSEQYF	TRBJ2-7	.	.	TRBV5-5
TGTGCCAGCAGCTCAGGAGCCCTAGGAAGGGGAGAGACCCAGTACTTC	CASSSGALGRGETQYF	TRBJ2-5	.	.	TRBV9
TGTGCCAGCCGACCGGGACAGGTTAATTCACCCCTCCACTTT	CASRPGQVNSPLHF	TRBJ1-6	TRBD1	.	TRBV7-2
TGTGCCAGCAGCCACGTTGATCCGGGCCGCCCCTACGAGCAGTACTTC	CASSHVDPGRPYEQYF	TRBJ2-7	.	.	TRBV5-6
TGTGCCTGGAAGGAACAGGGGACTGAGGCCGGGGAGCTGTTTTTT	CAWKEQGTEAGELFF	TRBJ2-2	.	.	TRBV30
TGTGCCAGCAGTCGACAGGGGACACTTGATGAAAAACTGTTTTTT	CASSRQGTLDEKLFF	TRBJ1-4	TRBD1	.	TRBV5-6
TGTGCCAGCAGCTGGGCTAGCGGGGGGGAATATGAGCAGTTCTTC	CASSWASGGEYEQFF	TRBJ2-1	TRBD2	.	TRBV7-2